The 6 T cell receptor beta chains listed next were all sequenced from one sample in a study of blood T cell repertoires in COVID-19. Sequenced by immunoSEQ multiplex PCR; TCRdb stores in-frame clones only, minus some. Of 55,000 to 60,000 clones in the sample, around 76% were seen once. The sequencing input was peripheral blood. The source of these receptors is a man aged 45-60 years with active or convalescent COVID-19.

The CDR3 loop reads CASSLEGSDQPQHF. As DNA, the CDR3 is TGCGCCAGCAGCTTGGAGGGGTCGGATCAGCCCCAGCATTTT. The chain joins TRBV5-1 to TRBJ1-5; a possible D gene is TRBD1 (5 bases). The length of the CDR3 is 14 residues. Germline V gives CDR1 SGHRS, CDR2 YFSETQ. V lost 0 bases and J lost 5, with 9 bases in between. The full variable domain, in which reference TRBV5-1 and TRBJ1-5 provide the parts outside the CDR3, is KAGVTQTPRYLIKTRGQQVTLSCSPISGHRSVSWYQQTPGQGLQFLFEYFSETQRNKGNFPGRFSGRQFSNSRSEMNVSTLELGDSALYLCASSLEGSDQPQHFGDGTRLSIL.

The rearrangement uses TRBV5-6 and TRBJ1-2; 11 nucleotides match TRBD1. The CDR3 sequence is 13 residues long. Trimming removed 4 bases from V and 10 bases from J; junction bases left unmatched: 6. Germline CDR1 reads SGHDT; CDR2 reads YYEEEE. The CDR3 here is CASSAGTGGVYTF. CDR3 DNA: TGTGCCAGCAGCGCCGGGACAGGGGGTGTCTACACCTTC.

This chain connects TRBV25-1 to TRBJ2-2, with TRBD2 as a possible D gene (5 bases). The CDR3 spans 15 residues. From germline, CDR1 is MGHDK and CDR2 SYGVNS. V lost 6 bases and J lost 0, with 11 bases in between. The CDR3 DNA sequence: TGTGCCAGCAGGCCGGGGTCAGCGAACACCGGGGAGCTGTTTTTT. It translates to CASRPGSANTGELFF.

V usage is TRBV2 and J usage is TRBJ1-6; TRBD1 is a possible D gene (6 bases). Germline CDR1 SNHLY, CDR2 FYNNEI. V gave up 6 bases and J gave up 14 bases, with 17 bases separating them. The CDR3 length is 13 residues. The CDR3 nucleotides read TGTGCCAGCAGAGGGACGGGGACACTATCCCTCCACTTT. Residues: CASRGTGTLSLHF. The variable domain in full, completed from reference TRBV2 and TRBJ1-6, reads EPEVTQTPSHQVTQMGQEVILRCVPISNHLYFYWYRQILGQKVEFLVSFYNNEISEKSEIFDDQFSVERPDGSNFTLKIRSTKLEDSAMYFCASRGTGTLSLHFGNGTRLTVT.

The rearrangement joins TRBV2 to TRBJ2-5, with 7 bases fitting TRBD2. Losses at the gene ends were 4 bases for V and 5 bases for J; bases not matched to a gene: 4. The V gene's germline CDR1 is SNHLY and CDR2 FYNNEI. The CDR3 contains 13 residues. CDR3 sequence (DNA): TGTGCCAGCAGTGTTGGGGGGGTGGAGACCCAGTACTTC. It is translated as CASSVGGVETQYF.

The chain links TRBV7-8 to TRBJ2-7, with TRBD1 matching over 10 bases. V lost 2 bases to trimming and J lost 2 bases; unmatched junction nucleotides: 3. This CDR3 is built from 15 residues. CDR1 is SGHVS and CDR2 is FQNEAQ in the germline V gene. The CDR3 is CASSLLGTGAYEQYF. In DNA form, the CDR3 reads TGTGCCAGCAGCTTATTGGGGACAGGGGCCTACGAGCAGTACTTC.